These 9 T cell receptor beta chains were all obtained from the same sample, sequenced in a study of beta chain features in type 1 diabetes. Findings and caveats of the study: Shorter TCRB CDR3s, moderately but significantly so, marked every one of the four CD4+ subsets in Type 1 diabetes patients.

The study reverse transcribed the entire isolated RNA, so it sequenced expressed TCRB transcripts. Libraries were prepared by immunoSEQ multiplex PCR; TCRdb keeps only in-frame clonotypes and omits some of them. This table has about 360,000 clones, around 12% appearing once. Their specific antigens are unknown. Specimen: naive CD4+ T cells from blood. The receptors here all came from a woman aged 18-29 years with type 1 diabetes.

This clone turned up a few times. The chain links TRBV6-6 to TRBJ2-5; 7 nucleotides match TRBD1. Germline CDR1 and CDR2: MNHNY and SVGAGI (reference sequence). This CDR3 contains 13 residues. V lost 8 bases and J lost 1; bases outside the gene matches: 4. This CDR3 is CASRGQPQETQYF. The CDR3 coding sequence is TGTGCCAGCCGGGGACAGCCCCAAGAGACCCAGTACTTC.

The gene calls are TRBV30 and TRBJ2-1, with 9 bases that match TRBD2. CDR1 is GTSNPN, CDR2 SVGIG, per germline (reference sequence). V lost 4 bases to trimming and J lost 10 bases; unmatched junction nucleotides: 8. The CDR3 length is 13 residues. CDR3 bases: TGTGCCTGGACCACCGGACTAGCGACAGAGCAGTTCTTC. This sequence encodes CAWTTGLATEQFF.

The rearrangement joins TRBV11-2 to TRBJ2-5, with TRBD1 matching 7 bases. This CDR3 contains 15 residues. J lost 2 bases, V lost 5 bases, and 8 bases had no gene match. Germline V lookup: CDR1 SGHAT, CDR2 FQNNGV. The CDR3 nucleotides read TGTGCCAGCAGCCGGCGGACAGGAGGTCAAGAGACCCAGTACTTC. Its protein is CASSRRTGGQETQYF.

V and J are TRBV29-1 and TRBJ2-1, with D tentatively TRBD1 (5 bases). This CDR3 is 15 amino acids long. CDR1 and CDR2 from the germline V gene are SQVTM and ANQGSEA. Trimming took 8 bases from V and 7 from J, leaving 24 bases between them. The CDR3 coding sequence is TGCAGCACTTCCAACAGGCTAAATGAGCGAAATGAGCAGTTCTTC. As protein: CSTSNRLNERNEQFF.

This clone was observed a handful of times. V gene TRBV5-6 combines with J gene TRBJ2-1; D uncertain. V was shortened by 6 bases and J by 0 bases, with 16 bases between the two germline ends. Germline-derived CDR1 and CDR2 are SGHDT and YYEEEE. This CDR3 contains 16 residues. CDR3 sequence (DNA): TGTGCCAGCACCGAATTCCCAGGCAACTCCTACAATGAGCAGTTCTTC. Translation gives CASTEFPGNSYNEQFF.

The chain employs TRBV5-4 and TRBJ2-3, with 8 bases aligning to TRBD1. The CDR3 runs 15 residues. The trim removed 4 bases at V and 1 base at J, leaving 5 bases unmatched. CDR1 is SGHNT, CDR2 YYREEE, per germline (reference sequence). The CDR3: CASSPRQGRTDTQYF. CDR3 DNA: TGTGCCAGCAGCCCTCGACAGGGGCGCACAGATACGCAGTATTTT.

Only a few counts were recorded for this clone. The V and J genes are TRBV11-3 and TRBJ1-1, with unresolved D. CDR1 and CDR2 (germline): SGHNT, YENEEA. The CDR3 spans 11 residues. Trimming removed 5 bases from V and 4 bases from J, with 5 bases in between. CDR3 sequence reads: CASSRATEAFF. CDR3 nucleotides: TGTGCCAGCAGCCGAGCCACTGAAGCTTTCTTT.

The V gene is TRBV30, the J gene TRBJ1-1; tentatively, D is TRBD1 (5 bases). CDR1 GTSNPN and CDR2 SVGIG come from the germline V gene (reference sequence). The CDR3 sequence is 17 residues long. Trimming pared 2 bases from V and 1 base from J, leaving 20 bases between. CDR3 sequence reads: CAWSPPPWGKKNTEAFF. DNA for the CDR3: TGTGCCTGGAGTCCTCCGCCCTGGGGCAAAAAGAACACTGAAGCTTTCTTT.

The chain carries TRBV4-3 and TRBJ2-1; a weak D match, TRBD1 (6 bases). CDR3 length: 15 residues. V was clipped by 3 bases and J by 7 bases, with 16 bases between them. Germline V lookup: CDR1 LGHNA, CDR2 YSLEER. This CDR3 is CASSQAGDTMNEQFF. In DNA, the CDR3 is TGCGCCAGCAGCCAGGCAGGGGATACGATGAATGAGCAGTTCTTC.